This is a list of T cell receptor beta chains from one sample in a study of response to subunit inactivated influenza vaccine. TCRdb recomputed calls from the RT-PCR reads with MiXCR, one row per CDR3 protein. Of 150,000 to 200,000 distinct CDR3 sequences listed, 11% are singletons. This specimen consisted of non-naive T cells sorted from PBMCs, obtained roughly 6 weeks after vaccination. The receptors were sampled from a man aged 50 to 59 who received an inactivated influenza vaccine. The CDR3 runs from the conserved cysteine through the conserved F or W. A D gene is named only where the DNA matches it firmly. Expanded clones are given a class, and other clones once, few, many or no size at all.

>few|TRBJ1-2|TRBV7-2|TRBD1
CASSYPGQGKGGYTF
TGTGCCAGCAGCTACCCGGGACAGGGGAAGGGTGGCTACACCTTC
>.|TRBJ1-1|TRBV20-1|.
CSAKAGVALLNAEAFF
TGCAGTGCCAAGGCGGGGGTTGCCCTATTGAACGCTGAAGCTTTCTTT
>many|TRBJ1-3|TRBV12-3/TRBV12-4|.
CASSQGQGNTIYF
TGTGCCAGCAGCCAAGGACAAGGAAACACCATATATTTT
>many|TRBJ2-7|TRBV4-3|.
CASSQDRGVGEQYF
TGCGCCAGCAGCCAAGATAGAGGGGTAGGCGAGCAGTACTTC
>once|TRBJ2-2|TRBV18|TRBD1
CASSQTGATGELFF
TGTGCCAGCTCACAAACAGGGGCAACCGGGGAGCTGTTTTTT
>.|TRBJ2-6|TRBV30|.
CAWNTSAAQYSGANVLTF
TGTGCCTGGAACACATCGGCAGCCCAATACTCTGGGGCCAACGTCCTGACTTTC
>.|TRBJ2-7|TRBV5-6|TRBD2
CASIGVAGGNEQYF
TGTGCCAGCATCGGGGTAGCGGGAGGCAACGAGCAGTACTTC
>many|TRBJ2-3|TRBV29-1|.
CSVEVWTSSTDTQYF
TGCAGCGTTGAAGTCTGGACCTCTAGCACAGATACGCAGTATTTT
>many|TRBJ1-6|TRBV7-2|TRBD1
CASSLGQGSSPLHF
TGTGCCAGCAGCTTAGGACAGGGCAGTTCACCCCTCCACTTT
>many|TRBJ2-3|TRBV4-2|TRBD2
CASSQDLAGTDTQYF
TGTGCCAGCAGCCAAGACCTAGCGGGCACAGATACGCAGTATTTT
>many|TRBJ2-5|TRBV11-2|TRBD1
CASSSRFRTGVTETQYF
TGTGCCAGCAGCTCAAGATTTAGGACAGGGGTAACAGAGACCCAGTACTTC
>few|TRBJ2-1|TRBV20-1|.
CSANTPLAAYNEQFF
TGCAGTGCAAACACCCCTTTGGCAGCCTACAATGAGCAGTTCTTC
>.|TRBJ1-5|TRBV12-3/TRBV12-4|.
CASSSGRSSNQPQHF
TGTGCCAGCAGTTCTGGGCGGTCTAGCAATCAGCCCCAGCATTTT
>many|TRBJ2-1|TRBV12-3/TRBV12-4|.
CASSFSGEQFF
TGTGCCAGCAGTTTCAGCGGTGAGCAGTTCTTC
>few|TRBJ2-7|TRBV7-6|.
CASSLDLTYEQYF
TGTGCCAGCAGCTTAGACCTAACCTACGAGCAGTACTTC
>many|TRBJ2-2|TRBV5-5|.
CASSLYGHLNTGELFF
TGTGCCAGCAGCTTGTACGGCCATCTGAACACCGGGGAGCTGTTTTTT
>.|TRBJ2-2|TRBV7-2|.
CASRQIRAGELFF
TGTGCCAGCAGACAAATAAGGGCCGGGGAGCTGTTTTTT
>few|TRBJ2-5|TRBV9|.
CASSVVGGETQYF
TGTGCCAGCAGCGTAGTGGGTGGGGAGACCCAGTACTTC
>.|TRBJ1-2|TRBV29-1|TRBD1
CSVGTGSYGYTF
TGCAGCGTGGGGACAGGGAGCTATGGCTACACCTTC
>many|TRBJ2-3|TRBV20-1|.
CSASTGEAVVDTQYF
TGCAGTGCCAGCACGGGGGAAGCGGTGGTAGATACGCAGTATTTT
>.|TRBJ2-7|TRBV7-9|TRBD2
CASSSDSGRGNYEQYF
TGTGCCAGCAGCTCAGATAGCGGGAGGGGGAATTACGAGCAGTACTTC
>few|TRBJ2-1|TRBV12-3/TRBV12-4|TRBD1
CASRATGAGSYNEQFF
TGTGCCAGCAGAGCGACAGGGGCCGGATCCTACAATGAGCAGTTCTTC